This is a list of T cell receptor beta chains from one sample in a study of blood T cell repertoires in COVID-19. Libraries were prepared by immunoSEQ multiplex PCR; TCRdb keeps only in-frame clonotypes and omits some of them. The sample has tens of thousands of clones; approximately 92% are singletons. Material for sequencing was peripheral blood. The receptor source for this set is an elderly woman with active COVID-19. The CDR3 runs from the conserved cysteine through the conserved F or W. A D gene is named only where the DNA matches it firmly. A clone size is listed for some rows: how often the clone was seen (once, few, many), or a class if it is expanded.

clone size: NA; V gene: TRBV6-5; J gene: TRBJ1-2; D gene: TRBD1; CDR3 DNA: TGTGCCAGCAGAAAAGGGGGCTCTGGCTATGGCTACACCTTC; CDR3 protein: CASRKGGSGYGYTF
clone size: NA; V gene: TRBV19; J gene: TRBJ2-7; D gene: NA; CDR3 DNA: TGTGCCAGTAGTATTTTAGGGAGCTCCTACGAGCAGTACTTC; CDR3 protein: CASSILGSSYEQYF
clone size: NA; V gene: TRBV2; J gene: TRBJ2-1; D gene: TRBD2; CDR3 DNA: TGTGCCAGCAGGACACTAGCGGGAGGGCCCTCGGAGTTCTTC; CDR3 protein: CASRTLAGGPSEFF
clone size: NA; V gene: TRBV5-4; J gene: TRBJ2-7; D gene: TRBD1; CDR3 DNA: TGTGCCAGCAGCTTGGACAGGGGGCGCGAGCAGTACTTC; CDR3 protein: CASSLDRGREQYF
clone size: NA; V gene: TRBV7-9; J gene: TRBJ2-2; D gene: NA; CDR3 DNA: TGTGCCAGCAGCGCGGGACCGAACACCGGGGAGCTGTTTTTT; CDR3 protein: CASSAGPNTGELFF
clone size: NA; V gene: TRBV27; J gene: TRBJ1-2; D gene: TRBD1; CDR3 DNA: TGTGCCAGCAGCAAGACAGGGGCCGACTATGGCTACACCTTC; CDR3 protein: CASSKTGADYGYTF
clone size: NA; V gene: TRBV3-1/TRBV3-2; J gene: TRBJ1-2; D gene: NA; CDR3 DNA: TGTGCCAGCAGTCCGAGGGTGGGGTATGGCTACACCTTC; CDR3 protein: CASSPRVGYGYTF
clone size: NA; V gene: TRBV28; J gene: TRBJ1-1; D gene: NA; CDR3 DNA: TGTGCCAGCAGTCTTATAGGTCACGGGGAGGATGAAGCTTTCTTT; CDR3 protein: CASSLIGHGEDEAFF
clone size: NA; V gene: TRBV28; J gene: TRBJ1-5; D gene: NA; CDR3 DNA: TGTGCCAGCAAATATAGCAATCAGCCCCAGCATTTT; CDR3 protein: CASKYSNQPQHF
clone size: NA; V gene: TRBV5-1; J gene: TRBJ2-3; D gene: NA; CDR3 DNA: TGCGCCAGCAGCTTCAACGGTATAAGCACAGATACGCAGTATTTT; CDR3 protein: CASSFNGISTDTQYF
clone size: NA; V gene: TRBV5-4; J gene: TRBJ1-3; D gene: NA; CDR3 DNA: TGTGCCAGCAGCTTGGTTACAGCTTCTGGAAACACCATATATTTT; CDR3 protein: CASSLVTASGNTIYF
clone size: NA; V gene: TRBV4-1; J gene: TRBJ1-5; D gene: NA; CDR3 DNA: TGCGCCAGCAGCCAAGGCCCGAGGCAGCCCCAGCATTTT; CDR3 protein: CASSQGPRQPQHF
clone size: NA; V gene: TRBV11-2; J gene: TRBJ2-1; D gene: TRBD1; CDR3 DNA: TGTGCCAGCAGCCCCCAGGGGGACTACAATGAGCAGTTCTTC; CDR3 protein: CASSPQGDYNEQFF
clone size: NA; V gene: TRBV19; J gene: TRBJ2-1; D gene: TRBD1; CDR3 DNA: TGTGCCAGTAGTATCTTTGGACAGGGGCCCCACAATGAGCAGTTCTTC; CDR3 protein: CASSIFGQGPHNEQFF
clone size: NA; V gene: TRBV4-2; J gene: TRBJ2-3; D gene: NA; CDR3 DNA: TGTGCCAGCAGCCAAGATACCGGGGACACAGATACGCAGTATTTT; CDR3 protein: CASSQDTGDTDTQYF
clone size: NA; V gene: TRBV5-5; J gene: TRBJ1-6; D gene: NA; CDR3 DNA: TGTGCCAGCAGCTTGGTAGTCCAGGGGCCCTATAATTCACCCCTCCACTTT; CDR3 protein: CASSLVVQGPYNSPLHF
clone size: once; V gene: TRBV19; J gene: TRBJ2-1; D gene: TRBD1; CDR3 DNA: TGTGCCAGTAGCGACGGGACAGGGGCGTGGGACAATGAGCAGTTCTTC; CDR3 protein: CASSDGTGAWDNEQFF
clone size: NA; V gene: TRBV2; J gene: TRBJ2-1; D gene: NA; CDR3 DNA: TGTGCCAGCAGTGTTCGGGGATACAATGAGCAGTTCTTC; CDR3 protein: CASSVRGYNEQFF
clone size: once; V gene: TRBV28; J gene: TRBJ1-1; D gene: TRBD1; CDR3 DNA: TGTGCCAGCAGATCCCCCCTAGGACAGGGTAGAACTGAAGCTTTCTTT; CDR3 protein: CASRSPLGQGRTEAFF
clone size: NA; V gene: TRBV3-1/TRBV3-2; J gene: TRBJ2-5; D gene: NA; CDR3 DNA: TGTGCCAGCAGCCAAAGGGGTGCAGGGGACCAAGAGACCCAGTACTTC; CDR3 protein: CASSQRGAGDQETQYF
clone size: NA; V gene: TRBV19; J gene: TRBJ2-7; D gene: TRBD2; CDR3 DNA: TGTGCCAGTAGTATCGGGACTAGCGGGAGGTCCGGATCCTACGAGCAGTACTTC; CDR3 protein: CASSIGTSGRSGSYEQYF
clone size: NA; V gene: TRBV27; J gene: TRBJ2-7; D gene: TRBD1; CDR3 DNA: TGTGCCAGCAGACCAGGGGGATCCTCCTACGAGCAGTACTTC; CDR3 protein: CASRPGGSSYEQYF
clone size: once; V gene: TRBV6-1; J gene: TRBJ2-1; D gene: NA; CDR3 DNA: TGTGCCAGCAGCCCACGGAGGGACAATGAGCAGTTCTTC; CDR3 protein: CASSPRRDNEQFF
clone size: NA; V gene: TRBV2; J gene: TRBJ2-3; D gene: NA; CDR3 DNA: TGTGCCAGCAGTGTCCCCCGTCTCTGGAGGGGGCGGGGAGATACGCAGTATTTT; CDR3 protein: CASSVPRLWRGRGDTQYF
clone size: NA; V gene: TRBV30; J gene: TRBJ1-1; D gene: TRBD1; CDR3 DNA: TGTGCCTGGGGGGGACAGATACCGCGTGAAGCTTTCTTT; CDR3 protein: CAWGGQIPREAFF
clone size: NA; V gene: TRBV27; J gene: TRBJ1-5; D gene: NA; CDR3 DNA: TGTGCCAGCAGTTTCCGCTTTTTGGCCAACCAGCCCCAGCATTTT; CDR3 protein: CASSFRFLANQPQHF
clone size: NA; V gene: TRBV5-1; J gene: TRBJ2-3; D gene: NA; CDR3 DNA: TGCGCCAGCAGCGGGATGGGGGGAAGTGCAGATACGCAGTATTTT; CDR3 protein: CASSGMGGSADTQYF
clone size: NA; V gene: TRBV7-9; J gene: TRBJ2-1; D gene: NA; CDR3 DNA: TGTGCCAGTGTTTCAGCGGGCCTCAATGAGCAGTTCTTC; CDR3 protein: CASVSAGLNEQFF
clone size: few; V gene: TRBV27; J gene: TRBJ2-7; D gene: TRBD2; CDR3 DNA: TGTGCCAGCAGTTTATCCGGCCTAGCGGGCTACGAGCAGTACTTC; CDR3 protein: CASSLSGLAGYEQYF
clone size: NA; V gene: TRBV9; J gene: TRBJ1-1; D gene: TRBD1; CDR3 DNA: TGTGCCAGCAGCGTAGCTACGGGACAGGGGGTGGTGGGGACTGAAGCTTTCTTT; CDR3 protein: CASSVATGQGVVGTEAFF
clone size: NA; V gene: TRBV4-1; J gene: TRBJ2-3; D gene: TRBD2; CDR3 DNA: TGCGCCAGCAGCCAATTAGCGGCGATGGCGGGAGGGCCGGGAGGCACAGATACGCAGTATTTT; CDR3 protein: CASSQLAAMAGGPGGTDTQYF
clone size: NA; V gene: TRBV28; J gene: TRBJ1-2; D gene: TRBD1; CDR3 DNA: TGTGCCACACTACAGGGGCAATATGATGGCTACACCTTC; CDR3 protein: CATLQGQYDGYTF
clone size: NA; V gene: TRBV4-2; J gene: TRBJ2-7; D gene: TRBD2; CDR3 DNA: TGTGCCAGCAGCCAAGAAACTAGCGCAACCTCCTACGAGCAGTACTTC; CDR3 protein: CASSQETSATSYEQYF
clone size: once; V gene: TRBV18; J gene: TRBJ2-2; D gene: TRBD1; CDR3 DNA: TGTGCCAGCTCACCAATCCGGGACAGGTCGGGTAGTAGTTCGACCGGGGAGCTGTTTTTT; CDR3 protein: CASSPIRDRSGSSSTGELFF
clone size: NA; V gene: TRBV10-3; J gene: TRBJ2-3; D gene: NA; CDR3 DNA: TGTGCCATCAGTGACCCGGGGGACAGCACAGATACGCAGTATTTT; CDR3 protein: CAISDPGDSTDTQYF
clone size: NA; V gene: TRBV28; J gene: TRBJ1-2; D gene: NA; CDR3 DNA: TGTGCCAGCGAAACGCCAGGGTCAGATGGCTACACCTTC; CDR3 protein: CASETPGSDGYTF
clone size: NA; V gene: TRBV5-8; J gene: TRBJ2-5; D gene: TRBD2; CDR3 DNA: TGTGCCAGCAGCTTGGAACTAGCGGCGCAAGAGACCCAGTACTTC; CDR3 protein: CASSLELAAQETQYF
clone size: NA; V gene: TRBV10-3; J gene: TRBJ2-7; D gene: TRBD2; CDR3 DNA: TGTGCCATCAGTGAAGGGCGGCTAGCGGAGACCTACGAGCAGTACTTC; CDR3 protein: CAISEGRLAETYEQYF
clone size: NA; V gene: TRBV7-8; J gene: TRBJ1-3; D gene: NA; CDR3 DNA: TGTGCCAGCAGCCCCGCCCTTGGCGGTAGGGGAAACACCATATATTTT; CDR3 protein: CASSPALGGRGNTIYF
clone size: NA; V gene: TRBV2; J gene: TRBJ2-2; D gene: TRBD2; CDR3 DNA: TGTGCCAGCAGTGTAAGCGGGGGGCCGCTTAACACCGGGGAGCTGTTTTTT; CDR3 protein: CASSVSGGPLNTGELFF
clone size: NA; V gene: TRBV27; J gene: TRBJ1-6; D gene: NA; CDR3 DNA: TGTGCCAGCAGTCCCCGGACGGCGGGATCACCCCTCCACTTT; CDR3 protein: CASSPRTAGSPLHF
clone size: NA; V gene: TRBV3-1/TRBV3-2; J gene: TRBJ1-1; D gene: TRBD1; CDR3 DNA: TGTGCCAGCAGCCAAGTAGGACAGGTTGGGGAAGCTTTCTTT; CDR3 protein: CASSQVGQVGEAFF
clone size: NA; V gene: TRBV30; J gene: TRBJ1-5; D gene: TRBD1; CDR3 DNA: TGTGCCTGGAGTGACGGGACAGGGGGGAGCAATCAGCCCCAGCATTTT; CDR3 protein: CAWSDGTGGSNQPQHF
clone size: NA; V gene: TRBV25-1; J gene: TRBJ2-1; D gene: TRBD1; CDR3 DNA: TGTGCCAGCATCCCGTCCGGGACAGCTAGCAATGAGCAGTTCTTC; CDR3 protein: CASIPSGTASNEQFF
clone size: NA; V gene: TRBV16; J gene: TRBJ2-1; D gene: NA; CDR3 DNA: TGTGCCAGCAGCCCCGGGACTTACAATGAGCAGTTCTTC; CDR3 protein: CASSPGTYNEQFF
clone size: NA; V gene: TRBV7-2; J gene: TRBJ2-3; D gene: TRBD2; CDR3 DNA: TGTGCCAGCAGCTATCAAGCGGGGGGGCGTACAGATACGCAGTATTTT; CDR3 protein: CASSYQAGGRTDTQYF
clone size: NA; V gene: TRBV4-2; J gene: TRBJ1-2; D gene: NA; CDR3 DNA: TGTGCCAGCAGCCAAGATAATCGTGGCTACACCTTC; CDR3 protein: CASSQDNRGYTF
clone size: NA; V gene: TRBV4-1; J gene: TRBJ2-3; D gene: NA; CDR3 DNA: TGCGCCAGCAGCCGGCAGGGGCAGACAACCAGCACAGATACGCAGTATTTT; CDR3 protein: CASSRQGQTTSTDTQYF
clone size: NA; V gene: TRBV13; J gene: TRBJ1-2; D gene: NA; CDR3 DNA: TGTGCCAGCAGCTCCCGCGGCAGTCCGGGGGGCTACACCTTC; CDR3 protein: CASSSRGSPGGYTF
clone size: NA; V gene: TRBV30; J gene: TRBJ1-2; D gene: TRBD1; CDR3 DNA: TGTGCCTGGATCTTAGGTACAGGGGCAGGCTATGGCTACACCTTC; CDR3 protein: CAWILGTGAGYGYTF
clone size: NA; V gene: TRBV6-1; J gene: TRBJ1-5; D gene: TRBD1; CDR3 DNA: TGTGCCAGCAGTGAACTAGGTGGGGGACAGGGCAATCAGCCCCAGCATTTT; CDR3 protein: CASSELGGGQGNQPQHF
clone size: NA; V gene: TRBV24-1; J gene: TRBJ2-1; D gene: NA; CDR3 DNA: TGTGCCACCAGTCTCACTAGGGGGTCCTACAATGAGCAGTTCTTC; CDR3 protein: CATSLTRGSYNEQFF
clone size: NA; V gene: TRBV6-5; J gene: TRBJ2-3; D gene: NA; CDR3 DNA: TGTGCCAGCAGGGAGGCCATACCAGCAGATACGCAGTATTTT; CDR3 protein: CASREAIPADTQYF